One sample yielded the 10 T cell receptor beta chains listed below, sequenced in a study of blood T cell repertoires in COVID-19. The repertoire was sequenced with immunoSEQ multiplex PCR; TCRdb's copy has only in-frame clones and lacks some. The sample comprises some 87,000 clones, 60% to 85% of which are singletons, and more than 15% rests with the top ten. The sample consisted of peripheral blood. These receptors were taken from a human donor in a cohort sampled during active COVID-19.

This chain joins TRBV19 and TRBJ2-1, with TRBD2 identical over 7 bases. After removal of 2 bases from V and 3 bases from J, the junction contained 7 bases not matched to a gene. This CDR3 region has 16 residues. Germline CDR1 reads LNHDA; CDR2 reads SQIVND (reference sequence). CDR3 region: CASSISPAGSYNEQFF. Here the CDR3 DNA reads TGTGCCAGTAGTATATCCCCAGCGGGAAGCTACAATGAGCAGTTCTTC.

The chain is built from TRBV28 and TRBJ1-2; D is possibly TRBD1 (5 bases). Trimming cost V 5 bases and J 3 bases, with 16 bases left between them. CDR1 MDHEN and CDR2 SYDVKM come from the germline V gene. The CDR3 extends over 15 amino acids. CDR3 sequence reads: CASSQGGAWDYGYTF. CDR3 bases: TGTGCCAGCAGTCAAGGAGGGGCGTGGGACTATGGCTACACCTTC.

The chain combines TRBV11-3 with TRBJ2-7; maybe TRBD1 (6 bases). Trimming removed 5 bases from V and 3 bases from J, with 14 bases in between. Looked up from germline, CDR1 is SGHNT and CDR2 is YENEEA. This CDR3 has 14 residues. The CDR3 sequence is CASSPTGPHYEQYV. The CDR3 nucleotides are TGTGCCAGCAGCCCGACAGGTCCCCACTACGAGCAGTACGTC.

This chain connects TRBV28 to TRBJ1-5, with TRBD1 identical over 7 bases. J lost 1 base, V lost 5 bases, and 8 bases had no gene match. This CDR3 has 16 residues. Germline V gene lookup returns CDR1 MDHEN and CDR2 SYDVKM. The CDR3 region is CASSTPRQGSNQPQHF. The CDR3 bases are TGTGCCAGCAGTACACCCAGACAGGGAAGCAATCAGCCCCAGCATTTT.

The V and J genes are TRBV5-4 and TRBJ2-2, with 11 bases matching TRBD2. V lost 2 bases and J lost 5; bases outside the gene matches: 8. CDR3 length: 17 residues. Germline V gives CDR1 SGHNT, CDR2 YYREEE (reference sequence). CDR3 sequence reads: CASSFMLAGGRTGELFF. The CDR3 DNA follows: TGTGCCAGCAGCTTTATGTTAGCGGGAGGGCGTACCGGGGAGCTGTTTTTT.

Here the CDR3 reads CASSEESSYNSPLHF. In nucleotides, the CDR3 is TGTGCCAGCAGTGAGGAGAGCTCCTATAATTCACCCCTCCACTTT. The J gene is TRBJ1-6, the V gene TRBV2; D unclear. Trimming shortened V by 3 bases and J by 0 bases, and 6 bases separated the two germline ends. This CDR3 comprises 15 residues. The germline gives CDR1 SNHLY, CDR2 FYNNEI.

V and J are TRBV19 and TRBJ2-1; 7 nucleotides agree with TRBD1. The CDR3 length is 16 residues. The germline CDR1 and CDR2 sequences are LNHDA and SQIVND (reference sequence). V gave up 5 bases and J gave up 5 bases; unmatched junction bases: 12. The CDR3 DNA reads as TGTGCCAGTAGTCCTAGGGACAGAGTTTTTCACAATGAGCAGTTCTTC. Its translation is CASSPRDRVFHNEQFF.

The V and J genes are TRBV4-3 and TRBJ2-1; 12 nucleotides match TRBD2. Germline V gene data show CDR1 as LGHNA and CDR2 as YSLEER. The CDR3 has 18 amino acids. V trimming: 0 bases; J trimming: 3 bases; junction bases outside the gene matches: 6. The CDR3 region has the DNA TGCGCCAGCAGCCAAGATTCACTAGCGGGAGGTATCTACAATGAGCAGTTCTTC. Translating it yields CASSQDSLAGGIYNEQFF.

V usage is TRBV11-3 and J usage is TRBJ1-1; a weak D match, TRBD1 (5 bases). The CDR3 covers 15 residues. The germline V and J ends were trimmed by 5 bases and 0 bases, with 13 bases remaining between them. CDR1 and CDR2 (germline): SGHNT, YENEEA. CDR3 sequence: CASSPRGGMNTEAFF. The CDR3 DNA is TGTGCCAGCAGCCCCCGCGGGGGGATGAACACTGAAGCTTTCTTT. Full variable domain (missing parts from reference TRBV11-3 and TRBJ1-1): EAGVVQSPRYKIIEKKQPVAFWCNPISGHNTLYWYLQNLGQGPELLIRYENEEAVDDSQLPKDRFSAERLKGVDSTLKIQPAELGDSAVYLCASSPRGGMNTEAFFGQGTRLTVV.

The V call is TRBV19, the J call TRBJ1-1; 8 bases are a match to TRBD1. The CDR3 contains 13 residues. The J segment lost 6 bases and the V segment lost 5 bases, leaving 5 bases of the junction unmatched. CDR1 LNHDA and CDR2 SQIVND come from the germline V gene (reference sequence). CDR3 DNA sequence: TGTGCCAGTAGTTCCGGACAGGGCTCTGAAGCTTTCTTT. Its protein product is CASSSGQGSEAFF.